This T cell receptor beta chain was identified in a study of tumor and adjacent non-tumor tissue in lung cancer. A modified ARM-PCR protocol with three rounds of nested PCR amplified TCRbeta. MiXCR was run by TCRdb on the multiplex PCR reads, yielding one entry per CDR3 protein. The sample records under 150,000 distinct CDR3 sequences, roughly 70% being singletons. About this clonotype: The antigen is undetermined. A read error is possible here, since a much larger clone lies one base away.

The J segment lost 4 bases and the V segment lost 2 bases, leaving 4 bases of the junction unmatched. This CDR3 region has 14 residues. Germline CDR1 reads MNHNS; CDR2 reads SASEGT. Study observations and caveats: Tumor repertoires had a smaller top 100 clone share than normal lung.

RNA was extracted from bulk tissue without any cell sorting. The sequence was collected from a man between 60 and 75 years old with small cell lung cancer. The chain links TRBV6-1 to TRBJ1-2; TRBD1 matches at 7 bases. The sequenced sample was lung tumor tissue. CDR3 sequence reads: CASSELGTVYGYTF. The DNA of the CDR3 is TGTGCCAGCAGTGAACTCGGGACAGTCTATGGCTACACCTTC.